The 26 T cell receptor beta chains given below trace back to one sample, sequenced in a study of tumor-infiltrating lymphocytes in glioblastoma multiforme. Multiple V-beta primers and a C-beta primer amplified TCRB from RNA. From the multiplex PCR reads, TCRdb called clonotypes with MiXCR, one entry per CDR3 protein. Here the sample spans roughly 10,000 distinct CDR3 sequences, about 72% being singletons. Material: brain tumor tissue. Receptors were obtained from a male donor with glioblastoma.

This clonotype was counted at least ten times. The rearrangement uses TRBV5-1 and TRBJ2-1, with 15 bases matching TRBD2. Trimming removed 5 bases from V and 5 bases from J; junction bases left unmatched: 5. There are 16 residues in the CDR3. The germline CDR1 and CDR2 sequences are SGHRS and YFSETQ. CDR3: CASRRTSGRVDNEQFF. In nucleotides, the CDR3 is TGCGCCAGCAGACGGACTAGCGGGAGGGTAGACAATGAGCAGTTCTTC. Supplemented by reference TRBV5-1 and TRBJ2-1, the full variable domain reads KAGVTQTPRYLIKTRGQQVTLSCSPISGHRSVSWYQQTPGQGLQFLFEYFSETQRNKGNFPGRFSGRQFSNSRSEMNVSTLELGDSALYLCASRRTSGRVDNEQFFGPGTRLTVL.

This clonotype was seen once. The junction departs from the called germline gene at one end, perhaps through a read error. This chain links TRBV6-5 with TRBJ1-2; no clear D. The CDR3 extends over 13 amino acids. CDR1 and CDR2 from the germline V gene are MNHEY and SVGAGI. In nucleotides, the CDR3 is TGTGCCGGCAGTTACACCTCTAACTATGGCTACACCTTC. Translation: CAGSYTSNYGYTF.

With respect to this clonotype: At one end the junction does not follow the germline gene, possibly because of a read error. The chain employs TRBV29-1 and TRBJ1-1; 7 nucleotides match TRBD1. The germline CDR1 and CDR2 sequences are SQVTM and ANQGSEA. The CDR3 extends over 14 amino acids. CDR3 amino acids: CSVKKGQRNTEAFF. The CDR3 nucleotides are TGCAGCGTTAAAAAGGGACAGAGAAACACTGAAGCTTTCTTC.

Notes on this clonotype: The final CDR3 position lacks the conserved phenylalanine or tryptophan, pointing to a likely read error. This chain joins TRBV4-3 and TRBJ1-1; 8 bases are a match to TRBD1. V dropped 3 bases and J dropped 4; count of bases not matched to a gene: 7. Per the germline V gene, CDR1 is LGHNA and CDR2 is YSLEER. This CDR3 is 15 amino acids long. As DNA, the CDR3 is TGCGCCAGCAGCCAGGGAACAGGACAGGGCACTGAAGCTTTCTGT. Its translation is CASSQGTGQGTEAFC.

With regard to this clonotype: A much larger clone sits a single nucleotide away, making a read error possible. The chain recombines TRBV6-6 with TRBJ1-2, with a weak D call TRBD1 (5 bases). The CDR3 sequence is 13 residues long. V lost 10 bases and J 4 bases, leaving 16 bases between the germline ends. Germline V gene sequence: CDR1 MNHNY, CDR2 SVGAGI (reference sequence). The CDR3 nucleotides are TGTGCCACAGGGACGGAGACTAGCTATGGCTACACCTTC. Encoded protein: CATGTETSYGYTF.

Comments on this clonotype: Since the CDR3 does not end with the conserved phenylalanine or tryptophan, this likely comes from a read error. This rearrangement joins TRBV11-3 to TRBJ2-1; maybe TRBD2 (7 bases). From germline, CDR1 is SGHNT and CDR2 YENEEA. This CDR3 is 13 amino acids long. CDR3 coding DNA: TGTGCCAGTAGCTCGAGGGGGGAGGGTGAGCAGTTCCAC. As protein: CASSSRGEGEQFH.

Note on this clonotype: One end of the junction is discordant with germline, which a read error may explain. The V call is TRBV7-8, the J call TRBJ2-1; 7 bases map to TRBD2. CDR3 length: 16 amino acids. Germline CDR1 is SGHVS and CDR2 is FQNEAQ. The CDR3 spells CASGRVGLVGNNEQFF. The CDR3 coding sequence is TGTGCCAGCGGACGCGTTGGACTAGTGGGGAACAATGAGCAATTCTTC.

The V call is TRBV4-1, the J call TRBJ2-1; maybe TRBD2 (6 bases). The CDR3 length is 13 residues. CDR1 and CDR2 (germline): MGHRA, YSYEKL. V was trimmed by 3 bases and J by 10 bases, leaving 13 bases between them. Here the CDR3 DNA reads TGCGCCAGCAGCCAGGTATCGGGGGAAGAGCAGTTCTTC. As protein: CASSQVSGEEQFF.

As regards this clonotype: The junction departs from the called germline gene at one end, perhaps through a read error. The chain employs TRBV4-3 and TRBJ2-2; D possibly corresponds to TRBD1 (6 bases). This CDR3 is 14 amino acids long. Germline V lookup: CDR1 LGHNA, CDR2 YSLEER. CDR3 nucleotide sequence: TGCGCCAGCAGCGAGGACAGTAACACCGGGGACCTGTTTTTT. Protein: CASSEDSNTGDLFF.

This clonotype was detected once. As the CDR3 is not closed by the conserved phenylalanine or tryptophan, this likely results from a read error. Because the CDR3's place on the DNA is in doubt, the DNA is left out and the CDR3 is given as listed by TCRdb. The chain joins TRBV29-1 to TRBJ2-7; whether TRBD2, the table's D call, matches the DNA was not checked. The CDR3 length equals 12 residues, ends included. The V gene's germline CDR1 is SQVTM and CDR2 ANQGSEA. The CDR3: CSVYAGRAEQYS.

A remark on this clonotype: Sequence at one end of the junction differs from germline and may be a read error. The chain recombines TRBV11-2 with TRBJ2-1; the D call may be TRBD1 or TRBD2 (6 bases each). Germline CDR1 is SGHAT and CDR2 is FQNNGV. This CDR3 spans 13 amino acids. CDR3 sequence: CASSLDRGDVQFF. The CDR3 DNA follows: TGTGCTAGCAGCCTAGATAGGGGGGATGTGCAGTTCTTC.

The chain recombines TRBV6-5 with TRBJ2-6; weak D call: TRBD1 (6 bases). V lost 4 bases to trimming and J lost 4 bases, with 14 bases between them. Germline assignment: CDR1 MNHEY and CDR2 SVGAGI. The CDR3 length is 16 residues. The CDR3: CASSSTGLQGANVLTF. CDR3 sequence (DNA): TGTGCCAGCAGTTCGACAGGCTTGCAAGGGGCCAACGTCCTGACTTTC.

A word on this clonotype: Germline is not matched at one junction end, which may reflect a read error. This chain uses TRBV5-1 with TRBJ2-3; perhaps D is TRBD1 or TRBD2 (5 bases each). Per the germline V gene, CDR1 is SGHRS and CDR2 is YFSETQ. The CDR3 consists of 14 residues. The CDR3, as DNA: TGCGCCAGCAGCCCGGGGCAACGCACAGATGCGCAGTATTTT. Translated, it gives CASSPGQRTDAQYF.

This clonotype was seen repeatedly, ten times or more. V and J are TRBV11-2 and TRBJ2-7, with D perhaps matching TRBD2 (6 bases). Germline-derived CDR1 and CDR2 are SGHAT and FQNNGV. CDR3 length equals 14 residues. Trimming took off 1 base at V and 3 bases at J, with 10 bases between the two ends. The CDR3 region has the DNA TGTGCCAGCAGCTTAGGCTCTAGCGTCTACGAGCAGTACTTC. Translating it yields CASSLGSSVYEQYF. Using reference TRBV11-2 and TRBJ2-7 for the parts outside the CDR3, the full variable domain is EAGVAQSPRYKIIEKRQSVAFWCNPISGHATLYWYQQILGQGPKLLIQFQNNGVVDDSQLPKDRFSAERLKGVDSTLKIQPAKLEDSAVYLCASSLGSSVYEQYFGPGTRLTVT.

In this sample, this clonotype turned up a few times. The gene calls are TRBV11-1 and TRBJ2-1; TRBD2 is a possible D gene (5 bases). V lost 1 base and J lost 6, with 16 bases in between. Germline-derived CDR1 and CDR2 are SGHAT and FQDESV (reference sequence). CDR3 length equals 16 residues. CDR3 sequence (DNA): TGTGCCAGCAGCTTAGGCGGGTCTTCTCGGGTCAATGAGCAGTTCTTC. Translation: CASSLGGSSRVNEQFF.

As to this clonotype: Germline is not matched at one junction end, which may reflect a read error. This chain uses TRBV5-1 with TRBJ2-1; D gene uncertain. CDR3 length: 12 amino acids. CDR1 and CDR2 (germline): SGHRS, YFSETQ. As DNA, the CDR3 is TGCGCCAGCAGTTTGGATGTGGATGAGCAGTTCTTC. Its translation is CASSLDVDEQFF.

In this sample, this clonotype turned up a few times. Since a much larger clone is just one base distant, this may be a read error. The chain recombines TRBV11-1 with TRBJ2-1; D not resolved. Germline CDR1 reads SGHAT; CDR2 reads FQDESV (reference sequence). The CDR3 runs to 13 residues. The germline V and J ends were trimmed by 1 base and 12 bases, with 13 bases remaining between them. The CDR3 nucleotides read TGTGCCAGCAGCTTAGTCCACTGGTTTGGGCAGTTCTTC. Translation gives CASSLVHWFGQFF.

In this sample, this clonotype turned up a few times. The rearrangement uses TRBV12-3 or TRBV12-4 and TRBJ1-1, with TRBD1 identical over 7 bases. The trim removed 6 bases at V and 4 bases at J, leaving 5 bases unmatched. This CDR3 comprises 13 residues. The CDR3 DNA reads TGTGCCAGCAGACCACAGGGGACCACTGAAGCTTTCTTT. Translation: CASRPQGTTEAFF.

The rearrangement uses TRBV29-1 and TRBJ1-6, with a possible D match to TRBD1 (5 bases). This CDR3 comprises 13 residues. V lost 4 bases and J 13 bases, leaving 17 bases between the germline ends. Germline V CDR1 and CDR2: SQVTM, ANQGSEA. The CDR3 protein is CSVARDRELPLHF. The CDR3 coding sequence is TGCAGCGTTGCCAGAGACAGAGAATTGCCCCTCCACTTT.

This clonotype was recorded a few times. Germline is not matched at one junction end, which may reflect a read error. This CDR3 is CSAQKTRGADEQCF. The CDR3 nucleotides read TGCAGTGCTCAAAAGACAAGGGGGGCAGACGAGCAGTGCTTC. This chain links TRBV20-1 with TRBJ2-7; D may be TRBD1 or TRBD2 (6 bases each). The CDR3 runs to 14 residues. Germline V lookup: CDR1 DFQATT, CDR2 SNEGSKA (reference sequence).

As to this clonotype: Since the CDR3 does not end with the conserved phenylalanine or tryptophan, this likely comes from a read error. This chain uses TRBV11-2 with TRBJ1-1; D is unresolved. The CDR3 contains 13 residues. Germline V gene lookup returns CDR1 SGHAT and CDR2 FQNNGV. V was pared by 5 bases and J by 6 bases, with 13 bases between. CDR3 residues: CASSAYKRAEAFY. Here the CDR3 DNA reads TGTGCCAGCAGCGCCTATAAGCGCGCTGAAGCTTTCTAT.

In this sample, this clonotype turned up a few times. The gene calls are TRBV20-1 and TRBJ2-7, with D perhaps matching TRBD2 (6 bases). CDR3 length: 15 amino acids. The V end was cut by 0 bases, the J end by 2 bases, with 14 bases between. Per the germline V gene, CDR1 is DFQATT and CDR2 is SNEGSKA (reference sequence). The CDR3 protein is CSARDSGSGAYEQYF. DNA of the CDR3: TGCAGTGCTAGAGATTCGGGTAGCGGAGCCTACGAGCAGTACTTC.

The chain joins TRBV5-4 to TRBJ2-1, with D unclear. CDR1 and CDR2 from the germline V gene are SGHNT and YYREEE (reference sequence). Trimming left V 0 bases short and J 7 bases short, with 14 bases between. The CDR3 consists of 15 residues. The CDR3 nucleotides are TGTGCCAGCAGCTTGGATCGCCCCTCTCGGAATGAGCAGTTCTTC. As protein: CASSLDRPSRNEQFF. Complete variable domain (other parts from reference TRBV5-4 and TRBJ2-1): ETGVTQSPTHLIKTRGQQVTLRCSSQSGHNTVSWYQQALGQGPQFIFQYYREEENGRGNFPPRFSGLQFPNYSSELNVNALELDDSALYLCASSLDRPSRNEQFFGPGTRLTVL.

In the case of this clonotype: The conserved final phenylalanine or tryptophan is absent from the CDR3, which likely points to a read error. This sequence joins TRBV4-1 and TRBJ2-1; D gene ambiguous. Trimming left V 4 bases short and J 2 bases short, with 15 bases between. Germline CDR1 reads MGHRA; CDR2 reads YSYEKL. The CDR3 covers 16 residues. The CDR3 region is CASSPSQYPPYNEQFS. The CDR3 region has the DNA TGCGCCAGCAGCCCCTCCCAGTATCCCCCCTACAATGAGCAGTTCTCC.

The chain employs TRBV11-2 and TRBJ2-3; possibly TRBD2 for D (7 bases). V was pared by 7 bases and J by 2 bases, with 22 bases between. The CDR3 is 17 residues long. The V gene's germline CDR1 is SGHAT and CDR2 FQNNGV. The CDR3 region has the DNA TGTGCCAGCACGAGAAGTCGGGGGGCATACCCCACAGATACGCAGTATTTT. This gives the protein CASTRSRGAYPTDTQYF.

This chain links TRBV12-3 or TRBV12-4 with TRBJ2-5; weak D call: TRBD1 (6 bases). V lost 5 bases and J lost 3, with 10 bases in between. The CDR3 is made up of 13 amino acids. The DNA of the CDR3 is TGTGCCAGCAGTAGAGAGGGGGAAGAGACCCAGTACTTC. Residues: CASSREGEETQYF.